This T cell receptor (beta chain) was captured in a study of shared clonotypes between healthy human individuals. In the authors' methods: ImmunoSEQ supplied junction-only sequences lacking quality scores, so filtering was different. Sequencing used immunoSEQ multiplex PCR; TCRdb keeps in-frame clones, though not all of them. The V and J calls and clone size were taken over from that table, and D and trimming were inferred from the DNA. The data contain 2 million or so clones, over 85% of them seen just once; the ten biggest clones take up under 0.15%. Concerning this clone: The antigen is undetermined.

Study-wide points: Naive subsets generally exceeded memory subsets in estimated richness.

Germline values: CDR1 SGHAT, CDR2 FQDESV (reference sequence). The CDR3 length is 12 residues. Sequencing was performed on naive CD4+ T cells sorted from blood. Subset in this sample: CD45RA+ positively selected. The V call is TRBV11-1, the J call TRBJ2-3, with D perhaps being TRBD1 or TRBD2 (6 bases each). The TCR was taken from a man aged 18 to 35 in good health. Here the CDR3 reads CASGAGTDTQYF. CDR3 in DNA: TGTGCTTCGGGGGCCGGCACAGATACGCAGTATTTT.